This T cell receptor beta chain was captured by sequencing in a study of blood T cell repertoires in COVID-19. As for the study in general: COVID-19 samples from acute and convalescent phases originated in the United States, Italy and Spain. In each case, the material was cDNA or gDNA derived from T cells, B-cell-depleted T cells, or PBMCs.

Authors' analysis steps: The authors estimated nucleated cell counts from reference gene primer amplification. The data were produced by immunoSEQ multiplex PCR, yet TCRdb's version contains in-frame clones alone and is incomplete. The V and J calls and clone size are taken from that table; D and trimming were inferred from the DNA. The sample has 60,000 to 85,000 clones, roughly 87% seen once. Germline-derived CDR1 and CDR2 are LNHDA and SQIVND (reference sequence). Trimming took 6 bases from V and 1 from J, leaving 12 bases between them. This CDR3 spans 14 amino acids. This clonotype was obtained from a woman aged 50 to 60 with active COVID-19. This chain uses TRBV19 with TRBJ1-1; D is ambiguous. Sequenced material: peripheral blood. The CDR3 DNA follows: TGTGCCAGTAGCACAGACGGTCGGAACACTGAAGCTTTCTTT. It specifies CASSTDGRNTEAFF.